The source of this T cell receptor beta chain is a study of cytomegalovirus exposure and HLA in healthy donors. Broader study findings: Sequencing artifact likely explains a cluster of highly shared sequence variants. For TCR beta chains, V- and J-gene trimming was later linked to a missense DCLRE1C variant. A further, later analysis showed that HLA-associated TCR beta chains (compared with equally common others) were more clonally expanded. Per published accounts, TCR beta sequences correctly predicted the HLA-A and HLA-B alleles of most subjects.

The PCR made use of 60 Vbeta and 13 Jbeta primers. Some clones are missing from TCRdb's copy, which holds only in-frame ones; the method was immunoSEQ multiplex PCR. The data contain some 120,000 clones, 80% of them singletons. Germline assignment: CDR1 GTSNPN and CDR2 SVGIG (reference sequence). CDR3 length: 12 residues. A word on this clone: The antigen is undetermined. At one of its ends the junction is not consistent with the germline gene, which may arise from a read error.

The V call is TRBV30, the J call TRBJ2-5, with 10 bases identical to TRBD1. The source is a man in his fifties in good health and CMV-seronegative. The source material was PBMCs. CDR3 nucleotide sequence: TGTGCCTGGAGTCGGAGACAGGGGGCAGGTCACTTC. It codes for CAWSRRQGAGHF.